These T cell receptor beta chains were read from a single sample in a study of shared clonotypes between healthy human individuals. Here immunoSEQ multiplex PCR was the method, and the copy in TCRdb shows in-frame clones only, minus some. The table shows millions of clones, with approximately 92% occurring only once. The sequencing sample was made of naive CD4+ T cells sorted from blood. These receptors came from a young man in good health. Both conserved end residues are part of each CDR3. D genes are given only for firm matches. Clone sizes are given selectively: once, few, many, or a class where the clone is expanded.

>TRBJ1-2|.|TRBV9|.
CASSEGTGPNYGYTF
TGTGCCAGCAGCGAGGGGACCGGCCCCAACTATGGCTACACCTTC
>TRBJ2-6|.|TRBV7-2|.
CASSRQEAGANVLTF
TGTGCCAGCAGTCGACAGGAAGCTGGGGCCAACGTCCTGACTTTC
>TRBJ1-6|few|TRBV2|.
CASSPGPSPLHF
TGTGCCAGCAGCCCGGGACCTTCACCCCTCCACTTT
>TRBJ2-7|.|TRBV25-1|.
CASSEVQGGAYEQYF
TGTGCCAGCAGTGAAGTCCAGGGCGGAGCCTACGAGCAGTACTTC
>TRBJ1-2|.|TRBV18|.
CASSPDPGWGYTF
TGTGCCAGCTCACCAGATCCGGGGTGGGGCTACACCTTC
>TRBJ2-5|.|TRBV7-2|TRBD2
CASSLTGLAGRETQYF
TGTGCCAGCAGCTTAACGGGACTAGCGGGACGAGAGACCCAGTACTTC
>TRBJ2-3|.|TRBV10-3|TRBD2
CAISPSAGVADTQYF
TGTGCCATCAGTCCGTCAGCGGGGGTGGCAGATACGCAGTATTTT
>TRBJ2-3|.|TRBV6-1|TRBD2
CASSEKRGGLDTQYF
TGTGCCAGCAGTGAAAAGCGGGGGGGCCTAGATACGCAGTATTTT
>TRBJ1-2|once|TRBV30|.
CAWSEQMGYTF
TGTGCCTGGAGTGAGCAAATGGGCTACACCTTC
>TRBJ1-6|.|TRBV5-4|.
CASSPRRDGLTLHF
TGTGCCAGCAGCCCTAGGCGGGACGGCCTAACCCTCCACTTT
>TRBJ2-3|.|TRBV29-1|TRBD2
CSVGARLAGTGEYF
TGCAGCGTGGGGGCGAGGCTAGCGGGGACGGGCGAGTATTTT
>TRBJ2-5|.|TRBV27|.
CASSSLDSTSLIIETQYF
TGTGCCAGCAGTTCTTTGGACTCTACTAGTCTCATCATAGAGACCCAGTACTTC
>TRBJ1-4|.|TRBV25-1|.
CASRQGYEKLFF
TGTGCCAGCAGGCAGGGGTATGAAAAACTGTTTTTT
>TRBJ2-7|.|TRBV2|.
CASSERTGTYEQYF
TGTGCCAGCAGTGAACGAACCGGTACCTACGAGCAGTACTTC
>TRBJ2-3|.|TRBV7-6|.
CASSLGFSWLDTQYF
TGTGCCAGCAGCTTAGGATTTTCGTGGCTTGATACGCAGTATTTT
>TRBJ1-2|.|TRBV18|TRBD1
CASSPTSDRTGNYGYTF
TGTGCCAGCTCACCTACCTCGGACAGGACGGGTAACTATGGCTACACCTTC
>TRBJ1-2|.|TRBV5-1|.
CASSLAIGAAANYGYTF
TGCGCCAGCAGCTTGGCTATCGGGGCAGCCGCTAACTATGGCTACACCTTC
>TRBJ2-5|.|TRBV6-5|TRBD1
CASSTGAVSRETQYF
TGTGCCAGCAGTACAGGGGCCGTGTCACGAGAGACCCAGTACTTC
>TRBJ2-7|.|TRBV10-3|.
CAISENRDHEQYF
TGTGCCATCAGTGAGAACAGGGACCACGAGCAGTACTTC
>TRBJ2-3|.|TRBV7-3|TRBD2
CASSFGLGGDTQYF
TGTGCCAGCAGCTTCGGACTAGGCGGAGATACGCAGTATTTT
>TRBJ2-2|once|TRBV7-6|TRBD2
CASSPSGRAVGELFF
TGTGCCAGCAGCCCGAGCGGGAGGGCCGTCGGGGAGCTGTTTTTT
>TRBJ1-4|few|TRBV27|.
CASSSYYGGEKLFF
TGTGCCAGCAGTTCGTACTACGGTGGTGAAAAACTGTTTTTT
>TRBJ1-5|.|TRBV5-1|.
CASSPLGTRNQPQHF
TGCGCCAGCAGCCCCTTAGGCACACGGAATCAGCCCCAGCATTTT
>TRBJ2-1|.|TRBV5-5|.
CASSFSVYNEQFF
TGTGCCAGCAGCTTCTCCGTCTACAATGAGCAGTTCTTC
>TRBJ1-1|.|TRBV7-9|.
CASSPYLEDTEAFF
TGTGCCAGCAGCCCCTACCTGGAGGACACTGAAGCTTTCTTT
>TRBJ2-7|.|TRBV5-1|.
CASTRELTYEQYF
TGCGCCAGCACTAGGGAATTAACCTACGAGCAGTACTTC
>TRBJ1-5|.|TRBV2|TRBD1
CASVGDRLQPQHF
TGTGCCAGCGTGGGGGACAGGCTACAGCCCCAGCATTTT
>TRBJ2-3|.|TRBV30|TRBD1
CAWSAGTGVTDTQYF
TGTGCCTGGAGCGCCGGGACAGGGGTGACAGATACGCAGTATTTT
>TRBJ2-1|.|TRBV10-3|TRBD2
CAILAGDPGNEQFF
TGTGCCATACTAGCGGGAGACCCGGGTAATGAGCAGTTCTTC
>TRBJ1-2|.|TRBV5-1|TRBD1
CASSSGTVGGHYTF
TGCGCCAGCAGCTCCGGGACAGTAGGGGGGCACTACACCTTC
>TRBJ1-5|.|TRBV6-1|.
CASLKSYSNQPQHF
TGTGCCAGCCTAAAAAGCTATAGCAATCAGCCCCAGCATTTT
>TRBJ2-6|once|TRBV18|.
CASSHSGANVLTF
TGTGCCAGCTCTCACTCTGGGGCCAACGTCCTGACTTTC
>TRBJ1-2|.|TRBV5-4|.
CASSLLGDSRLYGYTF
TGTGCCAGCAGCTTGTTGGGCGACAGCCGCCTCTATGGCTACACCTTC
>TRBJ2-7|.|TRBV6-5|TRBD1
CASSSPGTDSYEQYF
TGTGCCAGCAGTTCGCCCGGGACAGACTCCTACGAGCAGTACTTC
>TRBJ2-1|.|TRBV11-2|.
CASSLVTGNLINEQFF
TGTGCCAGCAGCTTAGTGACGGGGAATTTAATCAATGAGCAGTTCTTC
>TRBJ1-1|.|TRBV18|.
CASAPGAPNTEAFF
TGTGCCAGTGCACCGGGGGCTCCGAACACTGAAGCTTTCTTT
>TRBJ1-6|few|TRBV30|.
CAWKAVNNSPLHF
TGTGCCTGGAAGGCGGTTAATAATTCACCCCTCCACTTT
>TRBJ1-2|.|TRBV6-5|TRBD1
CASSYSRTGADGYTF
TGTGCCAGCAGTTACTCGAGGACAGGAGCTGATGGCTACACCTTC
>TRBJ1-5|.|TRBV2|.
CASLGQGRQPQHF
TGTGCCAGCCTAGGGCAGGGACGGCAGCCCCAGCATTTT
>TRBJ2-2|.|TRBV7-2|.
CASSSQGRVGSGTGELFF
TGTGCCAGCAGCTCCCAGGGCAGGGTAGGGTCGGGCACCGGGGAGCTGTTTTTT
>TRBJ2-7|.|TRBV10-2|.
CASSEDGARTYEQYF
TGCGCCAGCAGTGAAGACGGGGCTAGGACCTACGAGCAGTACTTC
>TRBJ2-5|once|TRBV2|.
CASSGGMAETQYF
TGTGCCAGCAGCGGGGGAATGGCAGAGACCCAGTACTTC
>TRBJ1-1|.|TRBV6-5|.
CASSYAIPEDTEAFF
TGTGCCAGCAGTTACGCCATACCGGAGGACACTGAAGCTTTCTTT
>TRBJ1-5|once|TRBV6-1|.
CASSNGYSNQPQHF
TGTGCCAGCTCCAACGGGTATAGCAATCAGCCCCAGCATTTT
>TRBJ2-5|.|TRBV4-1|.
CASSQDRQLTQYF
TGCGCCAGCAGCCAAGATCGGCAGTTGACCCAGTACTTC
>TRBJ1-1|.|TRBV10-2|TRBD1
CASSDPGQDRPEGWSAEAFF
TGCGCCAGCAGTGATCCGGGGCAGGACAGGCCCGAGGGGTGGTCGGCTGAAGCTTTCTTT
>TRBJ1-3|.|TRBV5-1|.
CASRPPGTGNTIYF
TGCGCCAGCAGGCCGCCAGGAACTGGAAACACCATATATTTT
>TRBJ1-6|.|TRBV27|TRBD1
CASSSQGGSGNSPLHF
TGTGCCAGCAGTTCTCAGGGGGGCAGTGGGAATTCACCCCTCCACTTT